The source of this T cell receptor beta chain is a study of early T cells in non-severe SARS-CoV-2 infection. Study results and caveats: A preference for anti-spike CD8 responses marked VDJdb matching, which missed private and CD4 specificities.

Attachment of unique molecular identifiers was made to individual cDNA molecules. TCRdb used MiXCR to reprocess the 5' RACE reads, holding one entry per CDR3 protein. The table includes some 71,000 distinct CDR3 sequences, roughly 9.4% detected once. The CDR3 consists of 9 residues. Germline assignment: CDR1 ENHRY and CDR2 SYGVKD. Trimming removed 6 bases at V and 7 bases at J, with 1 base between. This clonotype was seen at least ten times. Its antigen remains unidentified. This sequence joins TRBV10-3 and TRBJ2-4; no definite D call. The source material was whole blood. The sequence was obtained from an adult who was a healthcare worker with PCR-confirmed SARS-CoV-2 infection or an uninfected control (not recorded which). The CDR3 nucleotides read TGTGCCATCAGGAACATTCAGTACTTC. Residues: CAIRNIQYF.